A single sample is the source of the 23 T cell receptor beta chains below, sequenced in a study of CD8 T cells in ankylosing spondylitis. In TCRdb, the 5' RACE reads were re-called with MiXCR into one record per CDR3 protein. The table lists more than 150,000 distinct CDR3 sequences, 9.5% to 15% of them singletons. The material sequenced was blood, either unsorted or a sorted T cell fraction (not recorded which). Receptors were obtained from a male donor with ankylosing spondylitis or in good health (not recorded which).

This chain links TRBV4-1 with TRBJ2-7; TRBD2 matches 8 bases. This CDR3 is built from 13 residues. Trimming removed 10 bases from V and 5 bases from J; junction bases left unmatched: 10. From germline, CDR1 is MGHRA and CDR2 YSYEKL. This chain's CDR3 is CATQAGVKDEQYF. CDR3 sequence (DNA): TGCGCCACCCAAGCGGGAGTTAAGGACGAGCAGTACTTC.

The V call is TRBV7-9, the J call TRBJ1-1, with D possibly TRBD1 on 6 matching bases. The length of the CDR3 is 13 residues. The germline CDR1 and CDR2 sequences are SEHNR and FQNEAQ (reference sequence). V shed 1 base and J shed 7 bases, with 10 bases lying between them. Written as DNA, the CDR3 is TGTGCCAGCAGCTTAGAGGGGGGAAGTGAAGCTTTCTTT. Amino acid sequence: CASSLEGGSEAFF.

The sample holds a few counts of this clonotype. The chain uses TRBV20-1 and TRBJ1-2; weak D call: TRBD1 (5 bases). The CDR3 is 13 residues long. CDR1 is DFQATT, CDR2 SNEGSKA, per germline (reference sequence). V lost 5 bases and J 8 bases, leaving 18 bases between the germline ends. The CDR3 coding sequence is TGCAGTGCTCGCACCTTGGCAGGGTGGGGCTACACCTTC. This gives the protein CSARTLAGWGYTF.

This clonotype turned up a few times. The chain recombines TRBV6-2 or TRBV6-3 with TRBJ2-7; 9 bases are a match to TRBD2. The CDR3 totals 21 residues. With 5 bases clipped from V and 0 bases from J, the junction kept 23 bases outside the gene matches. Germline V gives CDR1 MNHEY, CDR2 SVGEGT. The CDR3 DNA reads TGTGCCAGCAGTCCATCACCCATTTTAGCGGGAGAGAGGACAAGCTCCTACGAGCAGTACTTC. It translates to CASSPSPILAGERTSSYEQYF.

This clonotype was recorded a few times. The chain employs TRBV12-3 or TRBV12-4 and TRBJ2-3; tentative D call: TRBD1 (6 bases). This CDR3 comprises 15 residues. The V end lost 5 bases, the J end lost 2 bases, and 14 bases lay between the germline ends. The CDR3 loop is CASSLHGTTTDTQYF. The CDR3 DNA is TGTGCCAGCAGTCTCCACGGGACAACCACAGATACGCAGTATTTT.

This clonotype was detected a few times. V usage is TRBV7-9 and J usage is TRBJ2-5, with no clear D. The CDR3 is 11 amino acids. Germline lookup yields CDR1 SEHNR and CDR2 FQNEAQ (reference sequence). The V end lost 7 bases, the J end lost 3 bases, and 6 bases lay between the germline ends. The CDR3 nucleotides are TGTGCCAGCAACAGTAAAGAGACCCAGTACTTC. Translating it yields CASNSKETQYF.

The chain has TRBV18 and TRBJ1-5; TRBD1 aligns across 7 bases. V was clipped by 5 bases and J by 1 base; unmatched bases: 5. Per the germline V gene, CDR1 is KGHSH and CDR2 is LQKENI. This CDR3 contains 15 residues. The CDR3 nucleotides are TGTGCCAGCTCAGTGCAGGGGGGGAGCAATCAGCCCCAGCATTTT. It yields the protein CASSVQGGSNQPQHF.

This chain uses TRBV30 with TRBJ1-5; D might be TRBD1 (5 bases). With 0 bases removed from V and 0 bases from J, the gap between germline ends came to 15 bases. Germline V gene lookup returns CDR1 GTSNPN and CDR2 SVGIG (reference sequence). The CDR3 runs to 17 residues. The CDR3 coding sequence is TGTGCCTGGAGTGTACAGTCAGGGCAGTATAGCAATCAGCCCCAGCATTTT. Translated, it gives CAWSVQSGQYSNQPQHF.

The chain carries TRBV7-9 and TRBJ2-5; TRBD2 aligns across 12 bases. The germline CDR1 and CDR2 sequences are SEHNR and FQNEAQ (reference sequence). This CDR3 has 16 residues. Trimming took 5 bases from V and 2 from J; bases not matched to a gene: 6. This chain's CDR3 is CASSLRTSGVQETQYF. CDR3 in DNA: TGTGCCAGCAGCCTACGGACTAGCGGGGTACAAGAGACCCAGTACTTC.

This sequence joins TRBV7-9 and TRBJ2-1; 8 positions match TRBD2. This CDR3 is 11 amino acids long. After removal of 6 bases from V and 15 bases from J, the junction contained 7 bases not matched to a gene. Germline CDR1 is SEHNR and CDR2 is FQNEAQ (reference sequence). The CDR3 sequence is CASSAGGVRFF. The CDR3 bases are TGTGCCAGCAGTGCCGGGGGGGTTAGGTTCTTC. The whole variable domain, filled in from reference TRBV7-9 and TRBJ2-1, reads DTGVSQNPRHKITKRGQNVTFRCDPISEHNRLYWYRQTLGQGPEFLTYFQNEAQLEKSRLLSDRFSAERPKGSFSTLEIQRTEQGDSAMYLCASSAGGVRFFGPGTRLTVL.

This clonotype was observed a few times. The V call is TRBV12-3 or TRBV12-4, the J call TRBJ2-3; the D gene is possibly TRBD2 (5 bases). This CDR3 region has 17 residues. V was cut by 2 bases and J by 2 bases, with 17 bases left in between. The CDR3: CASSLRVRGQNTDTQYF. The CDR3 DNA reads TGTGCCAGCAGTTTAAGAGTGCGCGGGCAGAACACAGATACGCAGTATTTT.

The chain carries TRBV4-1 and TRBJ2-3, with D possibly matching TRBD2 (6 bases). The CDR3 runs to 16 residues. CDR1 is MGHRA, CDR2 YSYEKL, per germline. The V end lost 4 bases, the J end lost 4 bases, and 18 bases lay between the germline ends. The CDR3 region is CASSLSFRGGADTQYF. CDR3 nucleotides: TGCGCCAGCAGCCTCTCATTTCGGGGAGGTGCAGATACGCAGTATTTT.

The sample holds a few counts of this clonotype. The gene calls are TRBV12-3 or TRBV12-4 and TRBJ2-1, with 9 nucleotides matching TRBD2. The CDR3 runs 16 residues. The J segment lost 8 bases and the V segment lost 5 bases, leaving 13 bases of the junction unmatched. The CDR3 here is CASSGPLRGRVHEQFF. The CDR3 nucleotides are TGTGCCAGCAGTGGACCTCTGCGCGGGAGGGTCCATGAGCAGTTCTTC.

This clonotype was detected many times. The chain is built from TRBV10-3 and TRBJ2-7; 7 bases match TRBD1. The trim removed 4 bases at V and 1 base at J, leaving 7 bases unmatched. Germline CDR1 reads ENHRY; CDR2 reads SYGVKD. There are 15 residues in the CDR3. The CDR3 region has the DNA TGTGCCATCAGTGGGACCGGGACAGTGTCCTACGAGCAGTACTTC. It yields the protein CAISGTGTVSYEQYF.

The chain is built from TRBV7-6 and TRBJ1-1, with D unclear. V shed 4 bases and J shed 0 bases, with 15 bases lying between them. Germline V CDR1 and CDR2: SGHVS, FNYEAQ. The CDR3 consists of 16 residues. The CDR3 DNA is TGTGCCAGCAGCTGGACGAAACCCCCTCTGAACACTGAAGCTTTCTTT. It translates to CASSWTKPPLNTEAFF. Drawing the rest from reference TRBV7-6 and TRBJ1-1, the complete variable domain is GAGVSQSPRYKVTKRGQDVALRCDPISGHVSLYWYRQALGQGPEFLTYFNYEAQQDKSGLPNDRFSAERPEGSISTLTIQRTEQRDSAMYRCASSWTKPPLNTEAFFGQGTRLTVV.

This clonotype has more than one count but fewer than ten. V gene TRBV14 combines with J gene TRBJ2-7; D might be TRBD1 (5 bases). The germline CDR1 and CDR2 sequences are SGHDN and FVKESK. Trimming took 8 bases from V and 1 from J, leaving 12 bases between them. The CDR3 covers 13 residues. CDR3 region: CASPWGLSYEQYF. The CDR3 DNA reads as TGTGCCAGCCCTTGGGGCTTGTCCTACGAGCAGTACTTC. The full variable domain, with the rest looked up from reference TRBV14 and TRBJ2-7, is EAGVTQFPSHSVIEKGQTVTLRCDPISGHDNLYWYRRVMGKEIKFLLHFVKESKQDESGMPNNRFLAERTGGTYSTLKVQPAELEDSGVYFCASPWGLSYEQYFGPGTRLTVT.

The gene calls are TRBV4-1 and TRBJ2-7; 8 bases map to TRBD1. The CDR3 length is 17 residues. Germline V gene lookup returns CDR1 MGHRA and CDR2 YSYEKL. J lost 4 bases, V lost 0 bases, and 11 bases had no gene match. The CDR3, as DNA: TGCGCCAGCAGCCAAGATCCGGTGGACAGGGTAGAGTACGAGCAGTACTTC. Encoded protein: CASSQDPVDRVEYEQYF.

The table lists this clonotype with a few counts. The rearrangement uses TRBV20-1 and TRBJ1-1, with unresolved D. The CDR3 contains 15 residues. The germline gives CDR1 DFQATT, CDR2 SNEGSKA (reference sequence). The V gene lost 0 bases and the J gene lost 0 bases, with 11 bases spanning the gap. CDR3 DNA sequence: TGCAGTGCTAGAGAGGCAGTCCTGGTGAACACTGAAGCTTTCTTT. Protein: CSAREAVLVNTEAFF.

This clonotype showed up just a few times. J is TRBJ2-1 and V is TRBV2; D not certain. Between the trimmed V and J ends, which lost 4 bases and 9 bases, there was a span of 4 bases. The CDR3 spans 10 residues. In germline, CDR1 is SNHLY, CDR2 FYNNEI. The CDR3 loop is CASSGLEQFF. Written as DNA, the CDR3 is TGTGCCAGCAGTGGTCTTGAGCAGTTCTTC.

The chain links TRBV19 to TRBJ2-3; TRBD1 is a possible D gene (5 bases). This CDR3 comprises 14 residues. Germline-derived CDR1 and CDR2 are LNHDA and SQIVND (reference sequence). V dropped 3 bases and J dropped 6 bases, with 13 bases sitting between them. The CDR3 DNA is TGTGCCAGTAGTATGAGACAGTCCCTGGATACGCAGTATTTT. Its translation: CASSMRQSLDTQYF.

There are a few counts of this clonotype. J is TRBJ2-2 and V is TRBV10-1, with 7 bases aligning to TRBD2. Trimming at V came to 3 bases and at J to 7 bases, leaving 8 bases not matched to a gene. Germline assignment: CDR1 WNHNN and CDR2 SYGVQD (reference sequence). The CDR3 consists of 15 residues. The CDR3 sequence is CASSDLAASGGELFF. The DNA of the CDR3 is TGCGCCAGCAGTGACCTAGCGGCGAGTGGCGGGGAGCTGTTTTTT.

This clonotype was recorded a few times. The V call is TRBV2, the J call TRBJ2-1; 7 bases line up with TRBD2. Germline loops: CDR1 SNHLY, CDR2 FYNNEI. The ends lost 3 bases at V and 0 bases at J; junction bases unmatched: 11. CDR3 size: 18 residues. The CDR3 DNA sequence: TGTGCCAGCAGTGACGCACTGACGCGGGGGAGCTCCTACAATGAGCAGTTCTTC. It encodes CASSDALTRGSSYNEQFF.

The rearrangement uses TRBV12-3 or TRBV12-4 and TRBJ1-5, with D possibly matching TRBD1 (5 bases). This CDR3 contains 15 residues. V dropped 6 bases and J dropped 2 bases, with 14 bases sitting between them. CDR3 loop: CASRPRQGCNQPQHF. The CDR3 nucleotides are TGTGCCAGCAGGCCTCGGCAGGGATGCAATCAGCCCCAGCATTTT.